This TCR beta chain is drawn from a study of tumor-infiltrating T cells and Merkel cell polyomavirus. Study-wide context: The T cells studied were KLL-specific CD8+ cells against Merkel polyomavirus. Notes on the study in general: Only one public clonotype, shared by two patients, appeared among 397 sequences.

All patients' tumors stained robustly positive for Merkel cell polyomavirus Large T antigen by immunohistochemistry. Of note for this clone: As yet, its antigen is unknown.

Profiling relied on immunoSEQ multiplex PCR, and the TCRdb table lists in-frame clones only, not all of them. In the table there are 25,000 or so clones, 70% to 90% of which are singletons. The specimen sequenced was lymph node tissue. The sequence came from a man aged 45-65 years with Merkel cell carcinoma.

Here the CDR3 DNA reads TGCGCCAGCAGCCGAGGCCCTAGCGGGGTTCAAGAGACCCAGTACTTC. This sequence encodes CASSRGPSGVQETQYF. The V call is TRBV5-1, the J call TRBJ2-5; TRBD2 aligns across 9 bases. In germline, CDR1 is SGHRS, CDR2 YFSETQ. J lost 2 bases, V lost 4 bases, and 9 bases had no gene match. The length of the CDR3 is 16 residues.